These 30 T cell receptor beta chains were sequenced from one sample in a study of molecular identifiers for immune sequencing clone quantification. Each CDR3 protein is one row after TCRdb ran MiXCR on the PCR reads. The sample has about half a million distinct CDR3 sequences; 25% are singletons. Specimen: naive CD8+ T cells from blood, with Jurkat cell RNA spiked in. The subset here: FACS-sorted CD8+CD4-CCR7+CD45RA+ naive T cells. These receptor sequences come from a human donor in good health. Some libraries in this study had Jurkat cell RNA spiked in.

The V and J genes are TRBV6-2 or TRBV6-3 and TRBJ1-1, with 11 bases fitting TRBD1. Germline assignment: CDR1 MNHEY and CDR2 SVGEGT. Trimming removed 2 bases from V and 10 bases from J; junction bases left unmatched: 9. CDR3 length: 15 amino acids. CDR3 DNA sequence: TGTGCCAGCAGTTACGGAATTGGACAGGGGGCCGGAGCTTTCTTT. As protein: CASSYGIGQGAGAFF.

CDR3 nucleotide sequence: TGTGCCAGCAGTCTGAGGCAGGGGGCTTCCGAGCAGTACTTC. Translating it yields CASSLRQGASEQYF. The rearrangement joins TRBV27 to TRBJ2-7; 8 bases are a match to TRBD1. The junction had 9 bases not matched to a gene; V was cut back by 5 bases and J by 6 bases. Germline loops: CDR1 MNHEY, CDR2 SMNVEV (reference sequence). The CDR3 length is 14 residues.

This clonotype has only a few counts. This chain joins TRBV28 and TRBJ2-7; D unresolved. CDR1 MDHEN and CDR2 SYDVKM come from the germline V gene. The V gene lost 6 bases and the J gene lost 5 bases, with 11 bases spanning the gap. This CDR3 region has 12 residues. Here the CDR3 reads CASSRLENEQYF. The DNA for the CDR3 is TGTGCCAGCAGCCGTCTTGAGAACGAGCAGTACTTC.

The chain has TRBV9 and TRBJ2-1; 7 bases align to TRBD2. Germline CDR1 reads SGDLS; CDR2 reads YYNGEE. V lost 0 bases, J lost 5 bases, and 11 bases stayed unmatched. The CDR3 length is 17 residues. The CDR3 loop is CASSVVDPGTTHNEQFF. For the CDR3, the DNA is TGTGCCAGCAGCGTAGTAGACCCCGGGACTACCCACAATGAGCAGTTCTTC.

V is TRBV7-2 and J is TRBJ1-2; TRBD1 is a possible D gene (5 bases). Trimming removed 5 bases from V and 3 bases from J, with 10 bases in between. The germline V gene encodes CDR1 SGHTA and CDR2 FQGNSA. CDR3 length: 13 residues. The CDR3 is CASSGTGYYGYTF. Here the CDR3 DNA reads TGTGCCAGCAGCGGGACTGGCTACTATGGCTACACCTTC. The variable domain in full, completed from reference TRBV7-2 and TRBJ1-2, reads GAGVSQSPSNKVTEKGKDVELRCDPISGHTALYWYRQSLGQGLEFLIYFQGNSAPDKSGLPSDRFSAERTGGSVSTLTIQRTQQEDSAVYLCASSGTGYYGYTFGSGTRLTVV.

V and J are TRBV30 and TRBJ1-4, with a weak D call TRBD1 (6 bases). Germline V gives CDR1 GTSNPN, CDR2 SVGIG (reference sequence). The CDR3 is 13 amino acids. V was clipped by 4 bases and J by 4 bases, with 10 bases between them. The DNA for the CDR3 is TGTGCCTGGAATACAGGGTTTAATGAAAAACTGTTTTTT. Protein: CAWNTGFNEKLFF.

This clonotype was recorded many times. The gene calls are TRBV20-1 and TRBJ2-5; D is uncertain. The CDR3 has 15 amino acids. Trimming cost V 0 bases and J 2 bases, with 13 bases left between them. Germline CDR1 and CDR2: DFQATT and SNEGSKA (reference sequence). The CDR3 sequence: CSARDLEVNQETQYF. The CDR3 DNA follows: TGCAGTGCTAGAGATCTTGAGGTGAATCAAGAGACCCAGTACTTC.

The chain links TRBV7-9 to TRBJ1-1, with 8 positions matching TRBD1. Germline values: CDR1 SEHNR, CDR2 FQNEAQ (reference sequence). Trimming at V came to 5 bases and at J to 6 bases, leaving 14 bases not matched to a gene. This CDR3 comprises 16 residues. CDR3 region: CASSGQQGVWGPEAFF. DNA for the CDR3: TGTGCCAGCAGCGGACAACAGGGGGTCTGGGGACCTGAAGCTTTCTTT.

This clonotype was detected ten times or more. The genes are TRBV27 and TRBJ2-3, with 13 bases fitting TRBD2. V gave up 6 bases and J gave up 6 bases; unmatched junction bases: 3. CDR3 length: 14 amino acids. The V gene's germline CDR1 is MNHEY and CDR2 SMNVEV (reference sequence). The CDR3 DNA reads as TGTGCCAGCAGAAGGGGACTAGCGGGGGATACGCAGTATTTT. This gives the protein CASRRGLAGDTQYF.

A remark on this clonotype: One junction end disagrees with the germline gene, perhaps due to a read error. This chain links TRBV6-2 or TRBV6-3 with TRBJ1-1; D remains ambiguous. The CDR3 runs 13 residues. Looked up from germline, CDR1 is MNHEY and CDR2 is SVGEGT. Here the CDR3 DNA reads TGTACCAGCAGCCGAACATTAAACACTGAAGCTTTCTTT. Translated: CTSSRTLNTEAFF.

With respect to this clonotype: A much larger clone lies one base from this, so it may be a read error. This rearrangement joins TRBV6-5 to TRBJ2-2, with D uncertain. Germline assignment: CDR1 MNHEY and CDR2 SVGAGI. The length of the CDR3 is 15 residues. As DNA, the CDR3 is TGTGCCAGCAACTGGGAAGGCGTCGGCACCGCGGAGCTGTTTTTT. Its translation is CASNWEGVGTAELFF.

This clonotype was picked up one time. Germline and junction disagree at one end, which may indicate a read error. The genes are TRBV3-1 and TRBJ2-7; 12 bases align to TRBD1. This CDR3 is built from 15 residues. CDR1 LGHDT and CDR2 YNNKEL come from the germline V gene (reference sequence). CDR3 nucleotides: TGTGCCAGCGGCCAAGGGGGACAGGGGGCTGGTGAGCAGTACTTC. The encoded protein is CASGQGGQGAGEQYF.

The chain combines TRBV4-3 with TRBJ1-2, with D possibly being TRBD1 (6 bases). The germline CDR1 and CDR2 sequences are LGHNA and YSLEER. This CDR3 is built from 15 residues. With 1 base removed from V and 4 bases from J, the gap between germline ends came to 13 bases. The CDR3 coding sequence is TGCGCCAGCAGCCAAGGGCCGGGGGCGGGCTATGGCTACACCTTC. The encoded protein is CASSQGPGAGYGYTF.

J is TRBJ2-1 and V is TRBV6-5; D unresolved. Between the trimmed V and J ends, which lost 2 bases and 9 bases, there was a span of 8 bases. Germline assignment: CDR1 MNHEY and CDR2 SVGAGI. The CDR3 covers 12 residues. As DNA, the CDR3 is TGTGCCAGCAGTTACGGCTGGAGTGAGCAGTTCTTC. Translating it yields CASSYGWSEQFF.

V gene TRBV5-1 combines with J gene TRBJ2-7; 7 positions match TRBD1. With 0 bases clipped from V and 7 bases from J, the junction kept 4 bases outside the gene matches. The CDR3 loop spans 13 amino acids. Germline assignment: CDR1 SGHRS and CDR2 YFSETQ. Here the CDR3 DNA reads TGCGCCAGCAGCTTGGTTCAGGGGGTGGAGCAGTACTTC. It encodes CASSLVQGVEQYF.

This clonotype was seen many times. The V call is TRBV6-2 or TRBV6-3, the J call TRBJ1-1, with 7 bases lining up with TRBD1. V shed 5 bases and J 9 bases; nucleotides not matched to a gene: 9. CDR3 length equals 13 residues. Germline CDR1 reads MNHEY; CDR2 reads SVGEGT. The CDR3 DNA reads TGTGCCAGCAGTCCCGGGGACAGCTTGCAAGCTTTCTTT. Translation: CASSPGDSLQAFF.

In its sample, this clonotype was seen many times. The chain joins TRBV7-9 to TRBJ2-2; D perhaps matches TRBD1 (6 bases). This CDR3 has 14 residues. The germline V gene has CDR1 SEHNR and CDR2 FQNEAQ (reference sequence). V was cut by 6 bases and J by 1 base, with 9 bases left in between. The CDR3 sequence is CASRVTGNTGELFF. The CDR3 coding sequence is TGTGCCAGCAGAGTGACAGGGAACACCGGGGAGCTGTTTTTT. The complete variable domain, with remaining parts taken from reference TRBV7-9 and TRBJ2-2, reads DTGVSQNPRHKITKRGQNVTFRCDPISEHNRLYWYRQTLGQGPEFLTYFQNEAQLEKSRLLSDRFSAERPKGSFSTLEIQRTEQGDSAMYLCASRVTGNTGELFFGEGSRLTVL.

This clonotype was observed at least ten times. The V call is TRBV2, the J call TRBJ2-6; 11 bases match TRBD1. CDR1 and CDR2 (germline): SNHLY, FYNNEI. V lost 5 bases, J lost 1 base, and 16 bases stayed unmatched. The CDR3 runs to 21 residues. CDR3 residues: CASSTEGPGQGEISGANVLTF. As DNA, the CDR3 is TGTGCCAGCAGTACCGAAGGGCCGGGACAGGGGGAAATATCTGGGGCCAACGTCCTGACTTTC.

This clonotype was seen repeatedly, ten times or more. The genes are TRBV19 and TRBJ2-7; perhaps TRBD1 as D (6 bases). Trimming shortened V by 5 bases and J by 3 bases, and 11 bases separated the two germline ends. Germline assignment: CDR1 LNHDA and CDR2 SQIVND (reference sequence). The CDR3 runs to 13 residues. The CDR3 sequence: CASSVGQNYEQYF. CDR3 in DNA: TGTGCCAGTAGTGTTGGACAGAACTACGAGCAGTACTTC.

A remark on this clonotype: One junction end disagrees with the germline gene, perhaps due to a read error. This sequence joins TRBV5-3 and TRBJ2-3; D might be TRBD1 (6 bases). TRBV5-3 is an ORF for which the function is uncertain. This CDR3 comprises 16 residues. The CDR3 DNA sequence: TGTGCCAGCAGCTTGAACCAGGGGCCGAACACAGATACGCAGTATTTT. Translated: CASSLNQGPNTDTQYF.

The chain couples TRBV27 to TRBJ1-6, with a possible D match to TRBD1 (5 bases). CDR1 is MNHEY, CDR2 SMNVEV, per germline (reference sequence). V was clipped by 8 bases and J by 5 bases, with 25 bases between them. CDR3 size: 18 residues. DNA for the CDR3: TGTGCCAGCGGTTCAATCACGCCCTCGGGACTGAATAATTCACCCCTCCACTTT. It specifies CASGSITPSGLNNSPLHF.

The J gene is TRBJ1-5, the V gene TRBV9, with 7 bases that match TRBD1. Germline V lookup: CDR1 SGDLS, CDR2 YYNGEE. V was clipped by 3 bases and J by 9 bases; unmatched bases: 9. The CDR3 covers 14 residues. CDR3: CASSEGQDPWPQHF. As DNA, the CDR3 is TGTGCCAGCAGCGAAGGACAGGACCCGTGGCCCCAGCATTTT.

This chain connects TRBV5-4 to TRBJ1-1; 8 bases line up with TRBD1. CDR3 size: 15 residues. Unmatched junction bases numbered 8, after V lost 2 bases and J lost 5 bases. Germline-derived CDR1 and CDR2 are SGHNT and YYREEE (reference sequence). CDR3 sequence (DNA): TGTGCCAGCAGCTTCTCAGGGGGCCTGGAGACTGAAGCTTTCTTT. Encoded protein: CASSFSGGLETEAFF.

This clonotype was picked up one time. A read error may account for a junction end that differs from germline. This chain joins TRBV6-2 or TRBV6-3 and TRBJ1-5, with D perhaps TRBD1 (6 bases). CDR3 length equals 14 residues. Germline loops: CDR1 MNHEY, CDR2 SVGEGT. The CDR3 region has the DNA TGTGCCAGCAGTGAGGGGGGTAGCAATCAGCCCCCGCATTTT. Residues: CASSEGGSNQPPHF.

The rearrangement joins TRBV6-5 to TRBJ2-2; 9 bases line up with TRBD1. The CDR3 sequence is 17 residues long. In germline, CDR1 is MNHEY, CDR2 SVGAGI. V gave up 0 bases and J gave up 1 base; unmatched junction bases: 3. CDR3 loop: CASSYSVGQGNTGELFF. CDR3 in DNA: TGTGCCAGCAGTTACTCGGTGGGACAGGGGAACACCGGGGAGCTGTTTTTT.

The chain has TRBV5-1 and TRBJ2-1; perhaps TRBD2 as D (5 bases). Trimming removed 0 bases at V and 9 bases at J, with 16 bases between. The length of the CDR3 is 15 residues. Germline CDR1 SGHRS, CDR2 YFSETQ. The DNA of the CDR3 is TGCGCCAGCAGCTTGGCCCGAGGGATTAACTGTGAGCAGTTCTTC. Amino acid sequence: CASSLARGINCEQFF.

The chain has TRBV11-2 and TRBJ2-7; possibly TRBD1 for D (5 bases). Trimming cost V 10 bases and J 1 base, with 14 bases left between them. CDR3 length: 13 amino acids. CDR1 and CDR2 (germline): SGHAT, FQNNGV. The CDR3 loop reads CATLGVRSYEQYF. The CDR3 bases are TGTGCCACCCTAGGGGTCCGTTCCTACGAGCAGTACTTC. Filled out from reference TRBV11-2 and TRBJ2-7, the complete variable domain reads EAGVAQSPRYKIIEKRQSVAFWCNPISGHATLYWYQQILGQGPKLLIQFQNNGVVDDSQLPKDRFSAERLKGVDSTLKIQPAKLEDSAVYLCATLGVRSYEQYFGPGTRLTVT.

The table lists this clonotype with a few counts. The chain has TRBV3-1 and TRBJ2-1; D ambiguous. Germline-derived CDR1 and CDR2 are LGHDT and YNNKEL (reference sequence). Between the trimmed V and J ends, which lost 3 bases and 4 bases, there was a span of 7 bases. This CDR3 has 13 residues. The CDR3 sequence: CASSQYQYNEQFF. CDR3 nucleotide sequence: TGTGCCAGCAGCCAGTACCAATACAATGAGCAGTTCTTC.

The rearrangement joins TRBV7-9 to TRBJ1-4; the D is unclear. V dropped 4 bases and J dropped 0 bases, with 15 bases sitting between them. CDR1 is SEHNR, CDR2 FQNEAQ, per germline (reference sequence). The CDR3 consists of 17 residues. CDR3 amino acids: CASSSMRDFATNEKLFF. DNA of the CDR3: TGTGCCAGCAGCTCCATGCGAGACTTCGCAACTAATGAAAAACTGTTTTTT.

This rearrangement joins TRBV4-3 to TRBJ2-5, with 11 bases fitting TRBD2. The CDR3 length is 16 residues. CDR1 and CDR2 from the germline V gene are LGHNA and YSLEER. J was trimmed by 5 bases and V by 0 bases; bases with no gene match: 5. DNA of the CDR3: TGCGCCAGCAGCCAAGATGCTAGCGGGGGGAAGGAGACCCAGTACTTC. Its translation is CASSQDASGGKETQYF.